The 4 T cell receptor beta chains given below trace back to one sample, sequenced in a study of cytomegalovirus exposure and HLA in healthy donors (dated 2017 in TCRdb). The method was the immunoSEQ multiplex PCR assay. A mixture of 60 forward primers for TCR Vbeta segments and 13 reverse primers for TCR Jbeta segments was used in the multiplex PCR. Imported from immuneACCESS, the table was reduced by TCRdb to in-frame sequences with V and J called. These copies leave out some clones; in studies compared against another copy, an unresolved V gene accounts for under half, and the cause of the remainder is not known. Within this sample are some 150,000 clones, with less than 90% of them counted one time only. Almost 2.5% of the sample is in the top ten clones. Sequencing was done on a sample of PBMCs. The receptors here all came from a boy aged 2-15 years in good health and CMV-seronegative.

CDR3 coding DNA: TGTGCCAGCTCACAGGGGGAAGAATCACCCCTCCACTTT. Encoded protein: CASSQGEESPLHF. The chain has TRBV18 and TRBJ1-6; a possible D gene is TRBD1 (6 bases). The V gene's germline CDR1 is KGHSH and CDR2 LQKENI. V gave up 4 bases and J gave up 10 bases, with 11 bases separating them. The CDR3 is 13 residues long.

The chain is built from TRBV6-5 and TRBJ2-3; 10 bases are a match to TRBD2. Per germline, CDR1 MNHEY and CDR2 SVGAGI. Trimming took 2 bases from V and 4 from J; bases not matched to a gene: 6. This CDR3 is 16 amino acids long. The CDR3 sequence: CASSYRSGGAADTQYF. CDR3 sequence (DNA): TGTGCCAGCAGTTACCGCAGCGGGGGGGCGGCAGATACGCAGTATTTT.

The genes are TRBV20-1 and TRBJ1-2; D ambiguous. In germline, CDR1 is DFQATT, CDR2 SNEGSKA (reference sequence). The CDR3 covers 10 residues. Trimming stripped 6 bases from V and 2 bases from J, with 4 bases between. The CDR3 DNA follows: TGCAGTGCGAGGAACTATGGCTACACCTTC. Amino acid sequence: CSARNYGYTF.

The J gene is TRBJ1-1, the V gene TRBV7-9; D is perhaps TRBD1 (5 bases). This CDR3 is built from 14 residues. Trimming pared 1 base from V and 1 base from J, leaving 7 bases between. Germline values: CDR1 SEHNR, CDR2 FQNEAQ (reference sequence). CDR3 DNA sequence: TGTGCCAGCAGCTTAGGTCAGGGGAACACTGAAGCTTTCTTT. Protein: CASSLGQGNTEAFF.